Following are 21 T cell receptor beta chains from one sample sequenced in a study of shared clonotypes between healthy human individuals. Sequencing used immunoSEQ multiplex PCR; TCRdb keeps in-frame clones, though not all of them. The sample includes under 600,000 clones, about 96% of them seen just once. The sample was naive CD4+ T cells sorted from blood. Subset denoted: CD45RA+ positively selected. The receptor set was obtained from a woman younger than 45 in good health.

This clone has just one count. CDR3 loop: CASSLLAGGPSYEQYF. The CDR3 DNA reads as TGTGCCAGCAGCCTACTAGCGGGAGGGCCCTCCTACGAGCAGTACTTC. The rearrangement links TRBV28 to TRBJ2-7; 13 nucleotides match TRBD2. This CDR3 region has 16 residues. In germline, CDR1 is MDHEN, CDR2 SYDVKM. With 6 bases clipped from V and 0 bases from J, the junction kept 5 bases outside the gene matches.

This chain links TRBV11-3 with TRBJ2-3; D not resolved. Trimming removed 4 bases from V and 6 bases from J, with 14 bases in between. This CDR3 is 14 amino acids long. Germline CDR1 and CDR2: SGHNT and YENEEA. The CDR3 sequence: CASSSVKAADTQYF. The CDR3 bases are TGTGCCAGCAGCTCGGTCAAAGCCGCGGATACGCAGTATTTT.

The chain uses TRBV19 and TRBJ1-5; a weak D match, TRBD1 (6 bases). The CDR3 is 14 residues long. With 6 bases removed from V and 0 bases from J, the gap between germline ends came to 9 bases. Germline lookup yields CDR1 LNHDA and CDR2 SQIVND (reference sequence). CDR3 in amino acids: CASRLGGSNQPQHF. In DNA, the CDR3 is TGTGCCAGTAGACTAGGGGGTAGCAATCAGCCCCAGCATTTT.

The chain is built from TRBV5-1 and TRBJ2-4; D is possibly TRBD1 (6 bases). V was shortened by 0 bases and J by 3 bases, with 13 bases between the two germline ends. The CDR3 extends over 16 amino acids. From germline, CDR1 is SGHRS and CDR2 YFSETQ. The chain's CDR3 is CASSLVVGRGKNIQYF. CDR3 in DNA: TGCGCCAGCAGCTTGGTGGTCGGCAGGGGCAAAAACATTCAGTACTTC.

This clone was counted only a few times. The gene calls are TRBV19 and TRBJ1-4; D is possibly TRBD1 (6 bases). CDR3 size: 13 residues. Trimming removed 8 bases from V and 5 bases from J, with 12 bases in between. Germline values: CDR1 LNHDA, CDR2 SQIVND (reference sequence). This CDR3 is CASGRGPNEKLFF. CDR3 coding DNA: TGTGCCAGTGGCAGGGGCCCGAATGAAAAACTGTTTTTT.

The chain carries TRBV28 and TRBJ2-1; 9 positions agree with TRBD1. The CDR3 consists of 16 residues. Trimming removed 5 bases from V and 9 bases from J; junction bases left unmatched: 14. Germline CDR1 and CDR2: MDHEN and SYDVKM. CDR3 residues: CASSRGSGTGRSEQFF. Written as DNA, the CDR3 is TGTGCCAGCAGTCGGGGATCCGGGACAGGGCGTAGTGAGCAGTTCTTC. Together with reference TRBV28 and TRBJ2-1, the CDR3 gives the full variable domain: DVKVTQSSRYLVKRTGEKVFLECVQDMDHENMFWYRQDPGLGLRLIYFSYDVKMKEKGDIPEGYSVSREKKERFSLILESASTNQTSMYLCASSRGSGTGRSEQFFGPGTRLTVL.

The rearrangement joins TRBV6-5 to TRBJ1-2; tentatively, D is TRBD1 (6 bases). Germline V gene lookup returns CDR1 MNHEY and CDR2 SVGAGI. The CDR3 has 13 residues. With 7 bases removed from V and 3 bases from J, the gap between germline ends came to 12 bases. The CDR3 region has the DNA TGTGCCAGCACCCAGACAGGTCACTATGGCTACACCTTC. Residues: CASTQTGHYGYTF.

This clone was found once. This rearrangement joins TRBV5-4 to TRBJ1-2, with D perhaps matching TRBD1 (6 bases). The germline V and J ends were trimmed by 3 bases and 1 base, with 10 bases remaining between them. Germline V gene sequence: CDR1 SGHNT, CDR2 YYREEE (reference sequence). The length of the CDR3 is 14 residues. CDR3 sequence (DNA): TGTGCCAGCAGCTCCGGACAGAGTAACTATGGCTACACCTTC. This gives the protein CASSSGQSNYGYTF.

As for this clone: Other DNA sequences in the same sample also yield this CDR3. This chain uses TRBV13 with TRBJ2-2, with TRBD1 identical over 7 bases. CDR3 length: 16 amino acids. The J segment lost 5 bases and the V segment lost 3 bases, leaving 9 bases of the junction unmatched. CDR1 and CDR2 (germline): PRHDT, FYEKMQ (reference sequence). DNA for the CDR3: TGTGCCAGCAGCTTTTGGGCAGGGGGTCGGACCGGGGAGCTGTTTTTT. Its protein is CASSFWAGGRTGELFF.

The V call is TRBV6-5, the J call TRBJ2-7; the D call may be TRBD1 or TRBD2 (5 bases each). The length of the CDR3 is 14 residues. CDR1 and CDR2 from the germline V gene are MNHEY and SVGAGI. Between the trimmed V and J ends, which lost 0 bases and 6 bases, there was a span of 12 bases. For the CDR3, the DNA is TGTGCCAGCAGTTACTCTCGGGACGCCCCCGAGCAGTACTTC. This sequence encodes CASSYSRDAPEQYF.

This clone was picked up a small number of times. The chain combines TRBV7-2 with TRBJ1-5, with no clear D. Germline loops: CDR1 SGHTA, CDR2 FQGNSA. Trimming took 4 bases from V and 7 from J, leaving 11 bases between them. The CDR3 consists of 13 residues. Here the CDR3 DNA reads TGTGCCAGCAGCTCCTTTTGGGGACAGCCCCAGCATTTT. Amino acid sequence: CASSSFWGQPQHF.

The gene calls are TRBV4-1 and TRBJ2-1; D may be TRBD2 (5 bases). The CDR3 length is 15 residues. Germline-derived CDR1 and CDR2 are MGHRA and YSYEKL. V was trimmed by 1 base and J by 8 bases, leaving 15 bases between them. Written as DNA, the CDR3 is TGCGCCAGCAGCCAAGTTCAGCGGCGCGTCGATGAGCAGTTCTTC. As protein: CASSQVQRRVDEQFF.

The chain employs TRBV5-1 and TRBJ2-7; D possibly matches TRBD1 or TRBD2 (5 bases each). Germline V gene sequence: CDR1 SGHRS, CDR2 YFSETQ. V dropped 0 bases and J dropped 4 bases, with 14 bases sitting between them. This CDR3 comprises 15 residues. CDR3 nucleotides: TGCGCCAGCAGCTTGGCCTGGACACTAGATTACGAGCAGTACTTC. Protein: CASSLAWTLDYEQYF.

CDR3 sequence: CASSETWTTNYGYTF. CDR3 DNA: TGTGCCAGCAGTGAAACCTGGACAACTAACTATGGCTACACCTTC. V usage is TRBV6-1 and J usage is TRBJ1-2, with a possible D match to TRBD1 (5 bases). V was pared by 2 bases and J by 0 bases, with 10 bases between. Germline CDR1 MNHNS, CDR2 SASEGT. The length of the CDR3 is 15 residues.

With respect to this clone: In the same sample, other DNA sequences code for this CDR3. The rearrangement links TRBV5-1 to TRBJ2-7; maybe TRBD1 (6 bases). This CDR3 spans 13 amino acids. Germline CDR1 is SGHRS and CDR2 is YFSETQ. Between the trimmed V and J ends, which lost 5 bases and 1 base, there was a span of 10 bases. CDR3 region: CASSGDNSYEQYF. For the CDR3, the DNA is TGCGCCAGCAGTGGGGACAATTCCTACGAGCAGTACTTC. The whole variable domain, remainder taken from reference TRBV5-1 and TRBJ2-7, is KAGVTQTPRYLIKTRGQQVTLSCSPISGHRSVSWYQQTPGQGLQFLFEYFSETQRNKGNFPGRFSGRQFSNSRSEMNVSTLELGDSALYLCASSGDNSYEQYFGPGTRLTVT.

The V gene is TRBV28, the J gene TRBJ2-1; D gene unclear. CDR1 MDHEN and CDR2 SYDVKM come from the germline V gene. The CDR3 covers 15 residues. The ends were cut back, 2 bases at V and 5 bases at J, with 13 bases in the middle. The CDR3 loop reads CASSLPAANDNEQFF. The CDR3 DNA reads TGTGCCAGCAGTTTACCGGCTGCCAACGACAATGAGCAGTTCTTC.

The chain uses TRBV5-1 and TRBJ2-3; 13 nucleotides line up with TRBD2. V lost 5 bases and J lost 11; bases outside the gene matches: 14. Germline V gene lookup returns CDR1 SGHRS and CDR2 YFSETQ. The CDR3 sequence is 16 residues long. CDR3 residues: CASSPTSGRVRDVQYF. In DNA form, the CDR3 reads TGCGCCAGCAGTCCCACTAGCGGGAGGGTCCGAGACGTGCAGTATTTT.

This CDR3 is CASSQVGGLGRMTEAFF. DNA of the CDR3: TGTGCCAGCAGCCAAGTCGGGGGCTTAGGCCGCATGACTGAAGCTTTCTTT. The J gene is TRBJ1-1, the V gene TRBV14, with D possibly matching TRBD1 (6 bases). The germline gives CDR1 SGHDN, CDR2 FVKESK. The CDR3 runs 17 residues. V was pared by 1 base and J by 5 bases, with 20 bases between.

This clone was observed once. This chain joins TRBV19 and TRBJ2-3, with TRBD2 identical over 12 bases. Germline CDR1 is LNHDA and CDR2 is SQIVND (reference sequence). This CDR3 region has 19 residues. The V gene end was trimmed by 1 base and the J gene end by 3 bases; junction bases not matched to a gene: 11. The CDR3 loop is CASSIAPIGLAGRTDTQYF. The CDR3 coding sequence is TGTGCCAGTAGTATAGCCCCTATCGGACTAGCGGGAAGAACAGATACGCAGTATTTT.

This rearrangement joins TRBV27 to TRBJ2-5, with D perhaps matching TRBD1 or TRBD2 (5 bases each). The CDR3 is made up of 14 amino acids. Germline values: CDR1 MNHEY, CDR2 SMNVEV (reference sequence). Between the trimmed V and J ends, which lost 6 bases and 2 bases, there was a span of 13 bases. CDR3 in amino acids: CASRYGWGQETQYF. The CDR3 DNA is TGTGCCAGCAGGTATGGATGGGGGCAAGAGACCCAGTACTTC.

The chain joins TRBV7-5 to TRBJ2-7; TRBD2, the D gene given by the table, was not confirmed from the DNA. TRBV7-5 has pseudogene status. The CDR3 has 14 residues. The CDR3 protein is CVRSLAWGGYEQYF. In DNA form, the CDR3 reads TGTGTCAGAAGCTTAGCCTGGGGGGGCTACGAGCAGTACTTC.